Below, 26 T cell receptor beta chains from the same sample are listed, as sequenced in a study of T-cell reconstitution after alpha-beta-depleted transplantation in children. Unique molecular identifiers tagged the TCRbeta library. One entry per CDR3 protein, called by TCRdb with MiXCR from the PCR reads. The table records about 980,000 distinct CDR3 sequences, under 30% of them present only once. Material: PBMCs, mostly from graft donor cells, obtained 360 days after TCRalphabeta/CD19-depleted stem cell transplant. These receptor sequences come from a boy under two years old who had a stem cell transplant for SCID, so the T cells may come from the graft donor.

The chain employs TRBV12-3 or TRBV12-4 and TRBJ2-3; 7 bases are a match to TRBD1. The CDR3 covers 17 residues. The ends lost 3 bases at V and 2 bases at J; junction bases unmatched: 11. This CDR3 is CASSFKKGGAVTDTQYF. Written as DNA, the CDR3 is TGTGCCAGCAGTTTTAAAAAAGGGGGCGCGGTCACAGATACGCAGTATTTT.

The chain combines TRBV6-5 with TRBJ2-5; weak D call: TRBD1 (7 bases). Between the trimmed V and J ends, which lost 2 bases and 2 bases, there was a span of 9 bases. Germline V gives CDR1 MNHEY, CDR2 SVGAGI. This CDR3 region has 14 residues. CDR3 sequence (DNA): TGTGCCAGCAGTTACGCAGGGGGGCAAGAGACCCAGTACTTC. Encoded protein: CASSYAGGQETQYF.

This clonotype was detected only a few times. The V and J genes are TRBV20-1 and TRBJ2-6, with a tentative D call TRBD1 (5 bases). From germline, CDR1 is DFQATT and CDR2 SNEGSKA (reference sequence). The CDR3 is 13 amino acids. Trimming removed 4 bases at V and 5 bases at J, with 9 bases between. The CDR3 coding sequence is TGCAGTGCTAAAAAGGGGTGGGCCAACGTCCTGACTTTC. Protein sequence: CSAKKGWANVLTF.

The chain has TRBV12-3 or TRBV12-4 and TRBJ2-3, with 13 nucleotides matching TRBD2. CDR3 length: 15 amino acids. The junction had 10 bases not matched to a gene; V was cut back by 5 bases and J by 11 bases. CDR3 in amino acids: CASSILAGGFLGQYF. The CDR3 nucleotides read TGTGCCAGCAGTATACTAGCGGGGGGGTTTCTAGGGCAGTATTTT.

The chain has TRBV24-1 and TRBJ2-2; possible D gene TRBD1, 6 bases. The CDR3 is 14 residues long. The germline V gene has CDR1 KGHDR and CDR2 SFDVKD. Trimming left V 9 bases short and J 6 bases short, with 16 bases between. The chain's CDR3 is CATRSRGQPGELFF. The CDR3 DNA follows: TGTGCCACCCGGAGCAGGGGTCAACCCGGGGAGCTGTTTTTT.

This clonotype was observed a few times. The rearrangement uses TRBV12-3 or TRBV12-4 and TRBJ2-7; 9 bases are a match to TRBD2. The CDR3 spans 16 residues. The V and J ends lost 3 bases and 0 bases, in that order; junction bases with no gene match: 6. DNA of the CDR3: TGTGCCAGCAGTTTCGGTCGACTAGCGGACTCCTACGAGCAGTACTTC. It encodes CASSFGRLADSYEQYF.

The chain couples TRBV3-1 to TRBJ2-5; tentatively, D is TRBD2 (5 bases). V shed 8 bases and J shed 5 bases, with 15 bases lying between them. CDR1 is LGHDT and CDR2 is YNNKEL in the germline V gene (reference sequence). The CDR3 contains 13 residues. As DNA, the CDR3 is TGTGCCAGCGGTCGCGGGCGGCAGGAGACCCAGTACTTC. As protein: CASGRGRQETQYF.

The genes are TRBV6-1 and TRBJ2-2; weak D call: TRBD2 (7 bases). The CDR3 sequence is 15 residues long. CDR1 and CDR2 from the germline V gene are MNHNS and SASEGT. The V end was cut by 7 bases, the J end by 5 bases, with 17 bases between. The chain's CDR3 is CASTDRGALTGELFF. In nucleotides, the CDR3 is TGTGCCAGCACCGACCGGGGGGCGCTGACCGGGGAGCTGTTTTTT.

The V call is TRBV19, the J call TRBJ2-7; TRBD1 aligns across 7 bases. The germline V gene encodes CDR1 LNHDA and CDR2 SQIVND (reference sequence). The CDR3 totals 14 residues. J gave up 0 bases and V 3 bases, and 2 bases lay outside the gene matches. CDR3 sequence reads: CASSMDRFSYEQYF. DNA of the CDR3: TGTGCCAGTAGTATGGACAGGTTCTCCTACGAGCAGTACTTC. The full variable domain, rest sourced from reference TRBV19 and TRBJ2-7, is DGGITQSPKYLFRKEGQNVTLSCEQNLNHDAMYWYRQDPGQGLRLIYYSQIVNDFQKGDIAEGYSVSREKKESFPLTVTSAQKNPTAFYLCASSMDRFSYEQYFGPGTRLTVT.

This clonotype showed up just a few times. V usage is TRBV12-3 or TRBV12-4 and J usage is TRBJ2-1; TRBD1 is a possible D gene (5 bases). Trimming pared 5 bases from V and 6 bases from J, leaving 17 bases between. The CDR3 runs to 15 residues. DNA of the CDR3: TGTGCCAGCAGTCCTATCCCGAGCAGGGTCAATGAGCAGTTCTTC. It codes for CASSPIPSRVNEQFF.

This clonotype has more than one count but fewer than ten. CDR3 in amino acids: CASSYSGLNYEQYF. Written as DNA, the CDR3 is TGTGCCAGCAGTTACTCGGGTCTAAACTACGAGCAGTACTTC. The chain joins TRBV6-5 to TRBJ2-7; D not certain. Germline loops: CDR1 MNHEY, CDR2 SVGAGI. This CDR3 has 14 amino acids. V lost 0 bases and J 3 bases, leaving 9 bases between the germline ends.

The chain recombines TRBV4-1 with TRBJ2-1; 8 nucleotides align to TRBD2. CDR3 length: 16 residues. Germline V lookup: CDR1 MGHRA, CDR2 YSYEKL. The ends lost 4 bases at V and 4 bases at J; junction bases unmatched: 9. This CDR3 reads CASSLMGRGEYNEQFF. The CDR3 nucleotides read TGCGCCAGCAGCCTCATGGGGCGGGGGGAGTACAATGAGCAGTTCTTC.

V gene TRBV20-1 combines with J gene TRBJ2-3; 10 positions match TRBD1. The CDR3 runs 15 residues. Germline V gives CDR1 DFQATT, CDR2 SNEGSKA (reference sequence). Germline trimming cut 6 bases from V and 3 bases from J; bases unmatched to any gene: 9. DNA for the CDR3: TGCAGTGCCCAAAACCGGGACAGGGGAACAGATACGCAGTATTTT. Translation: CSAQNRDRGTDTQYF.

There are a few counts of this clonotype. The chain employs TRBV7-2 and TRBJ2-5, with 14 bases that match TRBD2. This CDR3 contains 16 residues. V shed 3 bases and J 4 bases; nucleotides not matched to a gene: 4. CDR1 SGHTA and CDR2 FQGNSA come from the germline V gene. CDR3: CASSFLGLAGGETQYF. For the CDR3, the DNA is TGTGCCAGCAGCTTTCTCGGACTAGCGGGGGGAGAGACCCAGTACTTC.

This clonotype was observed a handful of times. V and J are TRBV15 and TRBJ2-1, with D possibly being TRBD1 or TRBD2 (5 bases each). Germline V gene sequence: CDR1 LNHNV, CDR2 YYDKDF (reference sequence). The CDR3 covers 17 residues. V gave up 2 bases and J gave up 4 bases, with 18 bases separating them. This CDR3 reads CATSRPKLGPGYNEQFF. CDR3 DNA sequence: TGTGCCACCAGCAGACCAAAGTTGGGACCGGGATACAATGAGCAGTTCTTC.

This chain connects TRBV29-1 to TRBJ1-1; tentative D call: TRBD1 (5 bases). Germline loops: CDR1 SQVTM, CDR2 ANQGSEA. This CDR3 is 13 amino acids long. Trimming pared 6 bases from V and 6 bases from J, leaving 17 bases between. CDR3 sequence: CSVILGVKAEAFF. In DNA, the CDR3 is TGCAGCGTCATCCTGGGGGTAAAGGCTGAAGCTTTCTTT.

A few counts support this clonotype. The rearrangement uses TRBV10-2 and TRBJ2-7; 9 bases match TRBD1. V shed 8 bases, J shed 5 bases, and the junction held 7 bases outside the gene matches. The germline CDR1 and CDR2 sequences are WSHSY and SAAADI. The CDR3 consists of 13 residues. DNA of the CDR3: TGCGCCAGCGTGCGACAGGGGGTGCACGAGCAGTACTTC. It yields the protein CASVRQGVHEQYF.

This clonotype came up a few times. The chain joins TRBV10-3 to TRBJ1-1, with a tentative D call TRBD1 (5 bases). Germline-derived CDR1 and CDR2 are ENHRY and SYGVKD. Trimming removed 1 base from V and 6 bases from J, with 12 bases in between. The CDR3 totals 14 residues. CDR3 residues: CAISEWDRPPEAFF. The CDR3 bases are TGTGCCATCAGTGAGTGGGACCGACCACCTGAAGCTTTCTTT.

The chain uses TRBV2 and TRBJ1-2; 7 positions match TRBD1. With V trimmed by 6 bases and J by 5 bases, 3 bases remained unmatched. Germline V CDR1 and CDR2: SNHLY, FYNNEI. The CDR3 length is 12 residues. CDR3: CASRAGGYGYTF. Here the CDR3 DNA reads TGTGCCAGCAGGGCAGGGGGGTATGGCTACACCTTC.

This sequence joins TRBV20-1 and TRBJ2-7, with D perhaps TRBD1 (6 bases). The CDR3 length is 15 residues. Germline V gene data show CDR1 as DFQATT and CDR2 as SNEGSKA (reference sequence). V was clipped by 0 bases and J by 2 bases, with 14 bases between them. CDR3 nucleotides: TGCAGTGCTAGAGATCTTCGGCAGGGGCCCTACGAGCAGTACTTC. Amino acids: CSARDLRQGPYEQYF.

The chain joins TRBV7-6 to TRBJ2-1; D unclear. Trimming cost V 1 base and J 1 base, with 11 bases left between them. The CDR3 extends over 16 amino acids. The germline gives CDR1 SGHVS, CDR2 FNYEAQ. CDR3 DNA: TGTGCCAGCAGCTTAGTCCGGGTCCCATCCTACAATGAGCAGTTCTTC. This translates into CASSLVRVPSYNEQFF.

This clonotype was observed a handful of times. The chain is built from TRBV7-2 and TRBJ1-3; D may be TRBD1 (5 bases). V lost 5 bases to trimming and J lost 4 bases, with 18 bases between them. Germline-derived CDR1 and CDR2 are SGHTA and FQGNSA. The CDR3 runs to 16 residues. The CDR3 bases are TGTGCCAGCAGCCCTATGACAGTTCCTCTCGGAAACACCATATATTTT. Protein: CASSPMTVPLGNTIYF.

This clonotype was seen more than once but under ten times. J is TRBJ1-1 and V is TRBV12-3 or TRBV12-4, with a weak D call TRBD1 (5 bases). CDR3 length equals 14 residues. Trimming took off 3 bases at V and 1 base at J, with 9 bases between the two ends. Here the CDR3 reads CASSFPRANTEAFF. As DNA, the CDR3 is TGTGCCAGCAGTTTCCCCAGGGCGAACACTGAAGCTTTCTTT.

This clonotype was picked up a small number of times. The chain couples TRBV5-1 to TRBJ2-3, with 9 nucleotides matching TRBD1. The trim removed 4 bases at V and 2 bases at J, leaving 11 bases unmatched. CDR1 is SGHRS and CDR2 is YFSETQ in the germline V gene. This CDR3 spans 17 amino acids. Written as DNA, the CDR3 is TGCGCCAGCAGCCACGGGACAGGGACTCTCGTCACAGATACGCAGTATTTT. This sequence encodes CASSHGTGTLVTDTQYF.

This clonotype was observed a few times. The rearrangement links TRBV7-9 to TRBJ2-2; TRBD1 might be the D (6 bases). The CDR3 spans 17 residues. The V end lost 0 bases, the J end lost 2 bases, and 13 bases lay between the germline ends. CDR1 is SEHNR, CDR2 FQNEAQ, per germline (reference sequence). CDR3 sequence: CASSLAVGAINTGELFF. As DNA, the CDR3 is TGTGCCAGCAGCTTAGCCGTGGGGGCCATTAACACCGGGGAGCTGTTTTTT.

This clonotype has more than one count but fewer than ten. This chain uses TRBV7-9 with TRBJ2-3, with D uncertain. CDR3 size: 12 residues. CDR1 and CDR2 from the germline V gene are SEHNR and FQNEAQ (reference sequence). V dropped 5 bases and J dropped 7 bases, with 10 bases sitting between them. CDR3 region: CASSPSLHTQYF. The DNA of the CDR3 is TGTGCCAGCAGCCCCTCTCTCCATACGCAGTATTTT.